A selection of T cell receptor beta chains follows, all from one sample in a study of graft-versus-host responses after intestinal transplantation. Sequenced by immunoSEQ multiplex PCR; TCRdb stores in-frame clones only, minus some. The repertoire consists of roughly 23,000 clones, with 85% to 95% occurring once and the leading ten covering roughly 2%. Material: PBMCs, obtained just over 38 days after intestinal transplant. These receptor sequences come from a human patient who received an intestinal transplant, so some T cells may come from the graft donor. The CDR3 runs from the conserved cysteine through the conserved F or W. Fields, in order: J gene, V gene, CDR3 length, CDR3 protein.

TRBJ2-1 | TRBV25-1 | 13 | CASSDWTADEQFF
TRBJ2-3 | TRBV7-3 | 14 | CASSRIGLTDTQYF
TRBJ2-3 | TRBV28 | 16 | CASSLGAVGGTDTQYF
TRBJ2-1 | TRBV5-1 | 16 | CASSLSAGGRYNEQFF
TRBJ2-1 | TRBV30 | 19 | CAWSVPASGRARSYNEQFF
TRBJ2-7 | TRBV7-9 | 12 | CASSFAADEQYF
TRBJ2-5 | TRBV7-2 | 13 | CASSFVKLGTQYF
TRBJ1-2 | TRBV29-1 | 12 | CSVVLGGGGYTF
TRBJ2-3 | TRBV9 | 12 | CASSVQGDTQYF
TRBJ2-3 | TRBV21-1 | 18 | CASSKYRLAGGGTDTQYF
TRBJ2-5 | TRBV6-5 | 13 | CASSRRSGETQYF
TRBJ2-7 | TRBV7-7 | 13 | CATPGQGIYEQYF
TRBJ2-7 | TRBV4-3 | 15 | CASSQGWGTSYEQYF
TRBJ2-1 | TRBV7-9 | 15 | CASSYREGHNNEQFF
TRBJ2-1 | TRBV5-6 | 14 | CASSKGLAYNEQFF
TRBJ2-1 | TRBV6-1 | 14 | CASSLAGRYNEQFF